The 27 T cell receptor beta chains below were found in one sample sequenced in a study of PD-L1 blockade in urothelial cancer. The assay was immunoSEQ multiplex PCR, and TCRdb's table has in-frame clones only and misses some. The sample yields about 74,000 clones, under 90% seen once. The sequences come from PBMCs, collected around atezolizumab (anti-PD-L1) treatment. All receptors come from a man between 70 and 80 years old with urothelial cancer.

This clone has a handful of counts. The CDR3 loop reads CASSPGGMETQYF. CDR3 nucleotide sequence: TGCGCCAGCAGTCCAGGGGGCATGGAGACCCAGTACTTC. V is TRBV5-1 and J is TRBJ2-5, with 8 bases matching TRBD1. J was trimmed by 5 bases and V by 5 bases; bases with no gene match: 5. This CDR3 is 13 amino acids long. The V gene's germline CDR1 is SGHRS and CDR2 YFSETQ.

The chain joins TRBV28 to TRBJ2-7, with 7 bases that match TRBD1. Germline V gene data show CDR1 as MDHEN and CDR2 as SYDVKM. The CDR3 contains 13 residues. Trimming at V came to 10 bases and at J to 4 bases, leaving 10 bases not matched to a gene. The CDR3 bases are TGTGCCATCGGGGCAGCAGGGGGTTACGAGCAGTACTTC. It translates to CAIGAAGGYEQYF. Filled out from reference TRBV28 and TRBJ2-7, the complete variable domain reads DVKVTQSSRYLVKRTGEKVFLECVQDMDHENMFWYRQDPGLGLRLIYFSYDVKMKEKGDIPEGYSVSREKKERFSLILESASTNQTSMYLCAIGAAGGYEQYFGPGTRLTVT.

The chain carries TRBV15 and TRBJ2-7; a weak D match, TRBD1 (5 bases). The germline V gene encodes CDR1 LNHNV and CDR2 YYDKDF (reference sequence). V lost 5 bases and J lost 3, with 11 bases in between. CDR3 size: 13 residues. CDR3 region: CATSPDIFYEQYF. The CDR3, as DNA: TGTGCCACCAGCCCGGACATATTCTACGAGCAGTACTTC.

V is TRBV19 and J is TRBJ2-1, with TRBD1 as a possible D gene (5 bases). This CDR3 spans 15 amino acids. Trimming removed 6 bases from V and 4 bases from J, with 16 bases in between. Germline-derived CDR1 and CDR2 are LNHDA and SQIVND (reference sequence). CDR3: CASRGRRKEYNEQFF. CDR3 coding DNA: TGTGCCAGTAGGGGGCGACGGAAAGAATACAATGAGCAGTTCTTC.

The V call is TRBV2, the J call TRBJ1-2; D remains unclear. The CDR3 runs to 14 residues. Germline values: CDR1 SNHLY, CDR2 FYNNEI. The V and J ends lost 5 bases and 6 bases respectively, with 16 bases between them. The CDR3 protein is CASSQSTVLDGYTF. CDR3 coding DNA: TGTGCCAGCAGTCAGAGTACAGTGTTGGATGGCTACACCTTC.

The chain is built from TRBV9 and TRBJ2-1, with D unresolved. Germline V gene lookup returns CDR1 SGDLS and CDR2 YYNGEE. Trimming took 4 bases from V and 5 from J, leaving 13 bases between them. The CDR3 runs to 14 residues. The CDR3 region has the DNA TGTGCCAGCAGCCCCATTACAGCTAACAATGAGCAGTTCTTC. It encodes CASSPITANNEQFF.

The J gene is TRBJ1-5, the V gene TRBV19; the match to TRBD1 covers 7 bases. Germline V gives CDR1 LNHDA, CDR2 SQIVND (reference sequence). J lost 5 bases, V lost 2 bases, and 6 bases had no gene match. This CDR3 has 15 residues. This CDR3 reads CASSIKGGSHQPQHF. The CDR3 nucleotides are TGTGCCAGTAGTATAAAAGGGGGCAGTCATCAGCCCCAGCATTTT. The full variable domain, with the rest looked up from reference TRBV19 and TRBJ1-5, is DGGITQSPKYLFRKEGQNVTLSCEQNLNHDAMYWYRQDPGQGLRLIYYSQIVNDFQKGDIAEGYSVSREKKESFPLTVTSAQKNPTAFYLCASSIKGGSHQPQHFGDGTRLSIL.

This chain uses TRBV6-5 with TRBJ2-2; 11 nucleotides line up with TRBD1. V gave up 10 bases and J gave up 3 bases; unmatched junction bases: 4. Looked up from germline, CDR1 is MNHEY and CDR2 is SVGAGI. The CDR3 is made up of 14 amino acids. For the CDR3, the DNA is TGTGCCACTTCGGGACAGGGGGACACCGGGGAGCTGTTTTTT. Translation gives CATSGQGDTGELFF.

This clone has a single count. V usage is TRBV18 and J usage is TRBJ2-7, with D maybe TRBD1 (5 bases). Germline V CDR1 and CDR2: KGHSH, LQKENI. The CDR3 loop spans 15 amino acids. The V and J ends lost 3 bases and 6 bases respectively, with 18 bases between them. The chain's CDR3 is CASSPRGQSAGEQYF. The CDR3 region has the DNA TGTGCCAGCTCACCGCGTGGACAATCTGCTGGCGAGCAGTACTTC. The variable domain in full, completed from reference TRBV18 and TRBJ2-7, reads NAGVMQNPRHLVRRRGQEARLRCSPMKGHSHVYWYRQLPEEGLKFMVYLQKENIIDESGMPKERFSAEFPKEGPSILRIQQVVRGDSAAYFCASSPRGQSAGEQYFGPGTRLTVT.

This clone was observed at least ten times. This rearrangement joins TRBV29-1 to TRBJ2-7; the D is unclear. This CDR3 has 11 residues. Trimming shortened V by 5 bases and J by 4 bases, and 9 bases separated the two germline ends. Per germline, CDR1 SQVTM and CDR2 ANQGSEA. CDR3 protein: CSVLQLYEQYF. Here the CDR3 DNA reads TGCAGCGTTTTACAGCTATACGAGCAGTACTTC.

The chain recombines TRBV10-2 with TRBJ1-4; D is possibly TRBD1 (5 bases). Germline lookup yields CDR1 WSHSY and CDR2 SAAADI. V lost 6 bases and J 10 bases, leaving 18 bases between the germline ends. The CDR3 has 14 residues. CDR3 residues: CASSPDSVGGKLFF. As DNA, the CDR3 is TGCGCCAGCAGCCCTGACAGTGTCGGGGGAAAACTGTTTTTT.

The chain joins TRBV28 to TRBJ2-2, with 10 bases aligning to TRBD2. In germline, CDR1 is MDHEN, CDR2 SYDVKM. The CDR3 runs to 15 residues. The trim removed 8 bases at V and 2 bases at J, leaving 5 bases unmatched. The CDR3 DNA sequence: TGTGCCAGCGGAAGACTAGCGGGTAACACCGGGGAGCTGTTTTTT. As protein: CASGRLAGNTGELFF.

The chain recombines TRBV5-1 with TRBJ2-5; D not certain. Germline V gene lookup returns CDR1 SGHRS and CDR2 YFSETQ. Trimming left V 4 bases short and J 1 base short, with 17 bases between. This CDR3 comprises 16 residues. CDR3 DNA sequence: TGCGCCAGCAGCCCCTCTAGGCCGGGTCGCCAAGAGACCCAGTACTTC. Amino acid sequence: CASSPSRPGRQETQYF.

On this clone: Other DNA sequences of this sample code for an identical CDR3. This chain connects TRBV5-4 to TRBJ2-1; 7 nucleotides agree with TRBD2. V trimming: 0 bases; J trimming: 0 bases; junction bases outside the gene matches: 0. CDR1 SGHNT and CDR2 YYREEE come from the germline V gene (reference sequence). CDR3 size: 15 residues. The CDR3 DNA reads TGTGCCAGCAGCTTGGGCGGGAGCTCCTACAATGAGCAGTTCTTC. Translating it yields CASSLGGSSYNEQFF.

The chain couples TRBV29-1 to TRBJ2-1; D gene ambiguous. The CDR3 contains 15 residues. The ends were cut back, 6 bases at V and 8 bases at J, with 23 bases in the middle. Germline assignment: CDR1 SQVTM and CDR2 ANQGSEA. The CDR3 coding sequence is TGCAGCGTCTTCGAAGCAACTAAGATGGGTTATGAGCAGTTCTTC. Translating it yields CSVFEATKMGYEQFF.

CDR3 loop: CASSVRQGEEQYF. DNA of the CDR3: TGTGCCAGCAGCGTTCGACAGGGGGAAGAGCAGTACTTC. J is TRBJ2-7 and V is TRBV9; 9 bases are shared with TRBD1. The CDR3 has 13 residues. V lost 2 bases and J lost 7; bases outside the gene matches: 4. Germline V gene lookup returns CDR1 SGDLS and CDR2 YYNGEE.

The rearrangement uses TRBV6-6 and TRBJ1-2, with no clear D. V gave up 11 bases and J gave up 0 bases, with 7 bases separating them. This CDR3 comprises 11 residues. Germline assignment: CDR1 MNHNY and CDR2 SVGAGI (reference sequence). CDR3 bases: TGTGCCGGCTCCTCTAACTATGGCTACACCTTC. Protein sequence: CAGSSNYGYTF.

The chain uses TRBV4-1 and TRBJ1-1; tentative D call: TRBD1 (5 bases). V lost 1 base and J lost 0, with 18 bases in between. The CDR3 runs to 18 residues. Germline CDR1 and CDR2: MGHRA and YSYEKL. The CDR3: CASSQAGGLTLLNTEAFF. DNA of the CDR3: TGCGCCAGCAGCCAAGCCGGGGGACTCACGCTTTTGAACACTGAAGCTTTCTTT.

This chain's CDR3 is CASSFAPGNIQYF. The CDR3 nucleotides read TGTGCCAGCAGCTTCGCCCCCGGTAACATTCAGTACTTC. The V call is TRBV7-2, the J call TRBJ2-4; D unclear. CDR1 SGHTA and CDR2 FQGNSA come from the germline V gene. CDR3 length: 13 amino acids. V lost 3 bases and J 7 bases, leaving 10 bases between the germline ends.

This rearrangement joins TRBV7-2 to TRBJ1-1; a possible D gene is TRBD1 (5 bases). Trimming removed 5 bases at V and 0 bases at J, with 13 bases between. This CDR3 spans 15 amino acids. Germline assignment: CDR1 SGHTA and CDR2 FQGNSA. The CDR3 DNA reads TGTGCCAGCAGCGTCACGACAGTTTTGAACACTGAAGCTTTCTTT. It specifies CASSVTTVLNTEAFF.

This chain connects TRBV5-1 to TRBJ2-7, with TRBD2 matching 12 bases. V shed 1 base, J shed 3 bases, and the junction held 8 bases outside the gene matches. This CDR3 is 17 amino acids long. Looked up from germline, CDR1 is SGHRS and CDR2 is YFSETQ. This CDR3 reads CASSLNGLAGSVYEQYF. CDR3 DNA sequence: TGCGCCAGCAGCTTGAACGGACTAGCGGGAAGTGTCTACGAGCAGTACTTC.

This chain joins TRBV7-8 and TRBJ1-1; D is perhaps TRBD1 (5 bases). Looked up from germline, CDR1 is SGHVS and CDR2 is FQNEAQ. The CDR3 consists of 14 residues. Trimming pared 2 bases from V and 7 bases from J, leaving 14 bases between. CDR3 sequence (DNA): TGTGCCAGCAGCTTATTTCAGGGTCGAGTTGAAGCTTTCTTT. It yields the protein CASSLFQGRVEAFF.

Points on this clone: Germline and junction disagree at one end, which may indicate a read error. The genes are TRBV7-2 and TRBJ1-2; a weak D match, TRBD1 (6 bases). The germline gives CDR1 SGHTA, CDR2 FQGNSA. This CDR3 comprises 14 residues. CDR3 sequence reads: CASSLAQGSQGYTF. The CDR3 DNA follows: TGTGCCAGCAGCCTAGCGCAGGGGAGTCAAGGCTACACCTTC.

CDR3 DNA sequence: TGTGCCAGCAGCGTAGTTGCGGGAGGTGCCCTAGAGACCCAGTACTTC. Protein product: CASSVVAGGALETQYF. The chain is built from TRBV9 and TRBJ2-5; 8 positions agree with TRBD2. J gave up 4 bases and V 0 bases, and 8 bases lay outside the gene matches. This CDR3 region has 16 residues. CDR1 and CDR2 (germline): SGDLS, YYNGEE.

The chain joins TRBV28 to TRBJ2-7; D unresolved. The length of the CDR3 is 16 residues. Trimming pared 2 bases from V and 2 bases from J, leaving 16 bases between. CDR1 and CDR2 (germline): MDHEN, SYDVKM. CDR3 nucleotides: TGTGCCAGCAGTTTACCCACTTGGCGGAACACCTACGAGCAGTACTTC. The encoded protein is CASSLPTWRNTYEQYF. Variable domain in full (rest from reference TRBV28 and TRBJ2-7): DVKVTQSSRYLVKRTGEKVFLECVQDMDHENMFWYRQDPGLGLRLIYFSYDVKMKEKGDIPEGYSVSREKKERFSLILESASTNQTSMYLCASSLPTWRNTYEQYFGPGTRLTVT.

This clone has a single count. The chain combines TRBV9 with TRBJ2-7; TRBD2 matches at 9 bases. CDR3 length: 14 residues. J lost 3 bases, V lost 2 bases, and 3 bases had no gene match. Germline V gene data show CDR1 as SGDLS and CDR2 as YYNGEE. As DNA, the CDR3 is TGTGCCAGCAGCGTCGGGACTAGCCTCTACGAGCAGTACTTC. It encodes CASSVGTSLYEQYF.

The chain carries TRBV5-5 and TRBJ2-2; possibly TRBD2 for D (6 bases). Germline lookup yields CDR1 SGHKS and CDR2 YYEKEE (reference sequence). The CDR3 is made up of 14 amino acids. V shed 5 bases and J shed 5 bases, with 13 bases lying between them. The CDR3 protein is CASSWLAATGELFF. CDR3 DNA sequence: TGTGCCAGCAGTTGGTTAGCGGCGACCGGGGAGCTGTTTTTT.